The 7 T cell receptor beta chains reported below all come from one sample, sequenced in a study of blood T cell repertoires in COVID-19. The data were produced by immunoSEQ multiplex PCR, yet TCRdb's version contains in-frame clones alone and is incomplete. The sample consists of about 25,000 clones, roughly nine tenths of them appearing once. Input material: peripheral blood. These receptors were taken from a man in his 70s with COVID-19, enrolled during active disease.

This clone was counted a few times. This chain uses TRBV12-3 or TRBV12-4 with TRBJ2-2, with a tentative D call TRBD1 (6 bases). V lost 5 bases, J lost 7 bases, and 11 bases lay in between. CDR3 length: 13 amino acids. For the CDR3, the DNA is TGTGCCAGCAGTCTCACAGGGATCGGGGAGCTGTTTTTT. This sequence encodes CASSLTGIGELFF.

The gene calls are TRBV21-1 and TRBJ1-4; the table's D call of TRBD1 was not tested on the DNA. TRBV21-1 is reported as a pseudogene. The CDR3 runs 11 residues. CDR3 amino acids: CASRGQEKLFF. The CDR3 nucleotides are TGTGCCAGCCGGGGACAAGAAAAACTGTTTTTT.

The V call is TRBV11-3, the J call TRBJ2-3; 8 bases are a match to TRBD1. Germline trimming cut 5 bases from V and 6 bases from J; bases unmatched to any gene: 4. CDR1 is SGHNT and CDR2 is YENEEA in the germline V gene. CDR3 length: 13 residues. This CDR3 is CASSPRGLDTQYF. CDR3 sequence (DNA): TGTGCCAGCAGCCCCAGGGGGCTGGATACGCAGTATTTT.

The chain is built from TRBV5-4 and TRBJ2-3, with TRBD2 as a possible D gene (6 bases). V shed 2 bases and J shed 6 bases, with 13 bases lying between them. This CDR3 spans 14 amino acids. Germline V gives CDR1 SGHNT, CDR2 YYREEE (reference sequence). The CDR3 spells CASSLAGQGDTQYF. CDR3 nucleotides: TGTGCCAGCAGCTTAGCGGGCCAAGGGGATACGCAGTATTTT.

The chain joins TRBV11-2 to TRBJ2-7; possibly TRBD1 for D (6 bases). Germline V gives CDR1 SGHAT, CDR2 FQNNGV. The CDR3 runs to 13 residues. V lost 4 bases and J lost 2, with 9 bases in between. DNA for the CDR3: TGTGCCAGCAGCTGGGGACAACCCTACGAGCAGTACTTC. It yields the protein CASSWGQPYEQYF.

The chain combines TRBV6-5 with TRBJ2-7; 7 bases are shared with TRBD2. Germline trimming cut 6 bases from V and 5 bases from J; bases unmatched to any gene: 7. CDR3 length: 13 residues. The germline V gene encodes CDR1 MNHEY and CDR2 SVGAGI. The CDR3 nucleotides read TGTGCCAGCAGACCTACTAGCGTCCACGAGCAGTACTTC. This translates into CASRPTSVHEQYF.

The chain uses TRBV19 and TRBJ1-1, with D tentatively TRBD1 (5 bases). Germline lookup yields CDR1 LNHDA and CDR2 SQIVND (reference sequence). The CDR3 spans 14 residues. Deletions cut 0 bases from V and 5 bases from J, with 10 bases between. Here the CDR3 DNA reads TGTGCCAGTAGTATAGACGGGGGGGGAACTGAAGCTTTCTTT. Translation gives CASSIDGGGTEAFF. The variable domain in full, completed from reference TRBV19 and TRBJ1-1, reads DGGITQSPKYLFRKEGQNVTLSCEQNLNHDAMYWYRQDPGQGLRLIYYSQIVNDFQKGDIAEGYSVSREKKESFPLTVTSAQKNPTAFYLCASSIDGGGTEAFFGQGTRLTVV.